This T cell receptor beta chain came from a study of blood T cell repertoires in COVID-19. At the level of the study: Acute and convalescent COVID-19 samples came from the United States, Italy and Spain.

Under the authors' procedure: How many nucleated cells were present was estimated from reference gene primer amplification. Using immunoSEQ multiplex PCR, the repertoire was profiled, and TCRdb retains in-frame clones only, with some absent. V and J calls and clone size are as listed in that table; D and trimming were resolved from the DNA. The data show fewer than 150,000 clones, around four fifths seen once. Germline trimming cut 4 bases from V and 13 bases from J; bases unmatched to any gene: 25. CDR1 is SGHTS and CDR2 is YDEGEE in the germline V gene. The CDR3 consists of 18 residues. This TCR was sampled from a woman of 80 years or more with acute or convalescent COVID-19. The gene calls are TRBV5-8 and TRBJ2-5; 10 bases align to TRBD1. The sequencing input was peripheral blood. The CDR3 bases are TGTGCCAGCAGCGAGACCGGGACAGGGGTATATTTCCGGGGTGTCCGGTACTTC. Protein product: CASSETGTGVYFRGVRYF.